This T cell receptor beta chain was obtained from a study of T cells in Graves' hyperthyroidism and ophthalmopathy. TCR beta CDR3 sequences were amplified from RNA transcripts. Using the HTBI primer set, a first-round RT-PCR was run on the TCR CDR3. TCRdb redid the calling of the multiplex PCR reads with MiXCR, one entry per CDR3 protein. The sample lists more than 650,000 distinct CDR3 sequences, 14% occurring once. These patients, aged 18 to 65, had recently diagnosed hyperthyroidism lasting under 2 months. Patients having uncontrolled infection, another autoimmune disease, pregnancy or lactation were not included. Diagnoses rested on clinical symptoms, serum thyroxine and TRAb, thyroid ultrasound and orbital computed tomography. The CDR3 is made up of 14 amino acids. The ends lost 8 bases at V and 10 bases at J; junction bases unmatched: 17. The V gene's germline CDR1 is GTSNPN and CDR2 SVGIG (reference sequence).

Sequenced input: blood. The TCR was taken from a woman aged 18-29 years with Graves' hyperthyroidism. The rearrangement uses TRBV30 and TRBJ2-1; 7 bases agree with TRBD1. DNA for the CDR3: TGTGCCCGAAACCCTGACAGGGACCTTTACGAGCAGTTCTTC. It specifies CARNPDRDLYEQFF.